A single sample is the source of the 18 T cell receptor beta chains below, sequenced in a study of CD8+CD57+ T cells in acquired aplastic anemia. It was genomic DNA that served as the template for profiling TCR beta VDJ and CDR3. TCRdb re-called the reads through MiXCR, storing one row per CDR3 protein. The table records about 160,000 distinct CDR3 sequences, about 48% of them present only once. It was patients with CD8+CD57+ cell expansion by flow cytometry who were chosen for sequencing. The sample taken for sequencing was sorted CD4+, CD8+, or CD8+CD57+ T cells (not recorded which) from PBMCs. These receptors were collected from a human donor with aplastic anemia.

The chain carries TRBV7-3 and TRBJ1-2; D gene ambiguous. CDR1 and CDR2 from the germline V gene are SGHTA and FQGTGA. The CDR3 contains 11 residues. V was shortened by 6 bases and J by 7 bases, with 9 bases between the two germline ends. CDR3 in amino acids: CASSFKAGYTF. CDR3 DNA sequence: TGTGCCAGCAGTTTTAAGGCTGGCTACACCTTC.

Concerning this clonotype: This sequence may be a read error, since a much larger clone differs from it by one base. This rearrangement joins TRBV11-2 to TRBJ2-7; perhaps TRBD1 as D (6 bases). This CDR3 has 17 residues. Germline V gives CDR1 SGHAT, CDR2 FQNNGV. For the CDR3, the DNA is TGTGCCGGCAGCTTGGATGAAGGGACACGGGCTAGGGGGGAGCAGTACTTC. It encodes CAGSLDEGTRARGEQYF. Based on the CDR3 plus reference TRBV11-2 and TRBJ2-7, the full variable domain is EAGVAQSPRYKIIEKRQSVAFWCNPISGHATLYWYQQILGQGPKLLIQFQNNGVVDDSQLPKDRFSAERLKGVDSTLKIQPAKLEDSAVYLCAGSLDEGTRARGEQYFGPGTRLTVT.

This chain uses TRBV2 with TRBJ1-2, with D hard to call. V dropped 4 bases and J dropped 7 bases, with 19 bases sitting between them. Germline values: CDR1 SNHLY, CDR2 FYNNEI. This CDR3 is 15 amino acids long. CDR3 amino acids: CASSGGTAAKGGYTF. DNA of the CDR3: TGTGCCAGCAGTGGAGGCACGGCGGCGAAGGGTGGCTACACCTTC.

The rearrangement links TRBV9 to TRBJ2-1, with 8 bases matching TRBD2. Germline trimming cut 2 bases from V and 8 bases from J; bases unmatched to any gene: 6. This CDR3 region has 14 residues. Per germline, CDR1 SGDLS and CDR2 YYNGEE. DNA for the CDR3: TGTGCCAGCAGCGTGGGAGCGGGGGTAGATGAGCAGTTCTTC. Encoded protein: CASSVGAGVDEQFF.

This chain uses TRBV7-9 with TRBJ2-1; 11 nucleotides agree with TRBD2. The junction had 3 bases not matched to a gene; V was cut back by 5 bases and J by 6 bases. CDR1 SEHNR and CDR2 FQNEAQ come from the germline V gene (reference sequence). This CDR3 spans 14 amino acids. In DNA form, the CDR3 reads TGTGCCAGCAGCGGACTAGCGGGTAGCAATGAGCAGTTCTTC. It codes for CASSGLAGSNEQFF.

The rearrangement joins TRBV30 to TRBJ1-1; D is uncertain. CDR1 and CDR2 from the germline V gene are GTSNPN and SVGIG (reference sequence). V was shortened by 0 bases and J by 4 bases, with 9 bases between the two germline ends. There are 13 residues in the CDR3. Here the CDR3 DNA reads TGTGCCTGGAGTGTACGTGTGCGCACTGAAGCTTTCTTT. Protein: CAWSVRVRTEAFF.

This clonotype came up many times. The V gene is TRBV19, the J gene TRBJ2-1; 7 bases are a match to TRBD1. This CDR3 comprises 15 residues. Germline CDR1 reads LNHDA; CDR2 reads SQIVND (reference sequence). Trimming removed 6 bases from V and 2 bases from J; junction bases left unmatched: 7. CDR3 nucleotide sequence: TGTGCCAGTAGCCGCCCGGGACAGACCTACAATGAGCAGTTCTTC. Translation gives CASSRPGQTYNEQFF.

In this sample, this clonotype turned up many times. The rearrangement joins TRBV7-8 to TRBJ1-1, with D unresolved. Germline V gene sequence: CDR1 SGHVS, CDR2 FQNEAQ. With 1 base removed from V and 0 bases from J, the gap between germline ends came to 9 bases. This CDR3 spans 15 amino acids. The CDR3 is CASSLGVAMNTEAFF. Here the CDR3 DNA reads TGTGCCAGCAGCTTAGGGGTAGCGATGAACACTGAAGCTTTCTTT.

This chain connects TRBV2 to TRBJ2-7, with a tentative D call TRBD1 (6 bases). CDR3 length: 15 amino acids. CDR1 and CDR2 from the germline V gene are SNHLY and FYNNEI. V was pared by 8 bases and J by 7 bases, with 24 bases between. The CDR3 loop is CASSRTVATLWEQYF. CDR3 sequence (DNA): TGTGCCAGCTCCAGGACAGTGGCCACTCTGTGGGAGCAGTACTTC.

This clonotype appeared many times. CDR3 protein: CASSYGADYEQYF. The CDR3 coding sequence is TGTGCCAGCAGTTACGGGGCGGACTACGAGCAGTACTTC. The chain couples TRBV6-6 to TRBJ2-7; possibly TRBD1 for D (5 bases). Germline CDR1 is MNHNY and CDR2 is SVGAGI (reference sequence). Between the trimmed V and J ends, which lost 2 bases and 3 bases, there was a span of 8 bases. This CDR3 is built from 13 residues.

This clonotype was detected only a few times. A much larger clone sits a single nucleotide away, making a read error possible. The J gene is TRBJ2-7, the V gene TRBV6-1; D call uncertain. Germline CDR1 is MNHNS and CDR2 is SASEGT. V dropped 5 bases and J dropped 5 bases, with 13 bases sitting between them. There are 13 residues in the CDR3. The CDR3 loop reads CASSPLRWDEQYF. CDR3 bases: TGTGCCAGCAGTCCACTTCGGTGGGACGAGCAGTACTTC.

Many counts were recorded for this clonotype. V and J are TRBV9 and TRBJ2-5; 7 bases fit TRBD2. V trimming: 2 bases; J trimming: 4 bases; junction bases outside the gene matches: 8. Per germline, CDR1 SGDLS and CDR2 YYNGEE. The CDR3 extends over 15 amino acids. Here the CDR3 DNA reads TGTGCCAGCAGCGTCGGGGGAGGGGCGGGAGAGACCCAGTACTTC. It is translated as CASSVGGGAGETQYF.

Many counts were recorded for this clonotype. The chain joins TRBV20-1 to TRBJ1-2, with 7 bases lining up with TRBD1. The CDR3 consists of 13 residues. J gave up 4 bases and V 5 bases, and 7 bases lay outside the gene matches. Germline CDR1 and CDR2: DFQATT and SNEGSKA (reference sequence). The CDR3 coding sequence is TGCAGTGCTGGGGACAGAGACAGCTATGGCTACACCTTC. Its translation is CSAGDRDSYGYTF.

This clonotype showed up many times. This sequence joins TRBV7-8 and TRBJ2-2, with D perhaps being TRBD1 or TRBD2 (6 bases each). The CDR3 extends over 17 amino acids. The V and J ends lost 7 bases and 7 bases respectively, with 25 bases between them. Germline V CDR1 and CDR2: SGHVS, FQNEAQ. CDR3 sequence: CASNPLRGTPLDGELFF. The CDR3 coding sequence is TGTGCCAGCAACCCTCTTCGGGGGACACCTTTAGACGGGGAGCTGTTTTTT.

This clonotype has more than one count but fewer than ten. This chain uses TRBV29-1 with TRBJ2-2; tentatively, D is TRBD1 (5 bases). From germline, CDR1 is SQVTM and CDR2 ANQGSEA. This CDR3 region has 15 residues. V lost 1 base and J 7 bases, leaving 16 bases between the germline ends. This CDR3 is CSVEARQGTIGELFF. The CDR3 region has the DNA TGCAGCGTTGAAGCGAGGCAGGGAACGATCGGGGAGCTGTTTTTT.

This clonotype showed up many times. V and J are TRBV11-3 and TRBJ1-1, with a weak D call TRBD1 (6 bases). Germline V lookup: CDR1 SGHNT, CDR2 YENEEA. The CDR3 runs to 17 residues. The V end lost 1 base, the J end lost 1 base, and 16 bases lay between the germline ends. In DNA form, the CDR3 reads TGTGCCAGCAGCTTAGCGACAGGTGTTGCTGGGAACACTGAAGCTTTCTTT. Translation gives CASSLATGVAGNTEAFF.

In DNA form, the CDR3 reads TGTGCCAGTAGTACAGGCCACTACGAGCAGTACTTC. Amino acid sequence: CASSTGHYEQYF. V usage is TRBV19 and J usage is TRBJ2-7, with D unclear. Looked up from germline, CDR1 is LNHDA and CDR2 is SQIVND (reference sequence). V was shortened by 4 bases and J by 3 bases, with 7 bases between the two germline ends. The CDR3 runs 12 residues.

This rearrangement joins TRBV10-3 to TRBJ2-3; TRBD2 matches 10 bases. The CDR3 covers 15 residues. V gave up 10 bases and J gave up 0 bases; unmatched junction bases: 7. Per the germline V gene, CDR1 is ENHRY and CDR2 is SYGVKD. This CDR3 reads CASQRGGTSTDTQYF. For the CDR3, the DNA is TGTGCCAGTCAGCGGGGGGGGACTAGCACAGATACGCAGTATTTT.